These T cell receptor beta chains were read from a single sample in a study of CD8+CD57+ T cells in acquired aplastic anemia. Each CDR3 protein is one row after TCRdb ran MiXCR on the reads. The table has some 210,000 distinct CDR3 sequences, roughly 57% seen once. The sample comprised sorted CD4+, CD8+, or CD8+CD57+ T cells (not recorded which) from PBMCs. These TCRs come from a human donor in good health. CDR3s include the opening cysteine and the closing phenylalanine or tryptophan. A D gene is named only where the DNA matches it firmly. Size is omitted from some rows. Given values are once, few, many or a class for expanded clones.

j_gene | d_gene | v_gene | abundance | CDR3aa | CDR3nt
TRBJ1-3 | TRBD1 | TRBV5-1 | . | CASSQTGPGNTIYF | TGCGCCAGCAGCCAGACAGGGCCTGGAAACACCATATATTTT
TRBJ2-5 | TRBD1 | TRBV7-2 | . | CASSQTRTGGETQYF | TGTGCCAGCAGCCAGACTCGGACAGGGGGAGAGACCCAGTACTTC
TRBJ1-1 | . | TRBV7-9 | many | CASSLVNTEAFF | TGTGCCAGCAGCTTAGTGAACACTGAAGCTTTCTTT
TRBJ2-7 | . | TRBV7-6 | . | CAISGTHTYEQYF | TGTGCCATCTCCGGGACGCATACCTACGAGCAGTACTTC
TRBJ2-3 | TRBD2 | TRBV7-9 | . | CASSQGSGGAGDTQYF | TGCGCCAGCAGCCAAGGATCCGGGGGGGCGGGAGATACGCAGTATTTT
TRBJ2-2 | TRBD2 | TRBV11-2 | many | CASSLDLGLAGYTGELFF | TGTGCCAGCAGCTTAGATTTGGGACTAGCGGGGTACACCGGGGAGCTGTTTTTT
TRBJ2-5 | TRBD2 | TRBV11-2 | few | CASSSGLAGEETQYF | TGTGCCAGCAGCTCGGGACTAGCGGGAGAAGAGACCCAGTACTTC
TRBJ1-1 | TRBD1 | TRBV7-6 | . | CASSPETGVSVTEAFF | TGTGCCAGCAGCCCAGAGACAGGGGTTAGCGTGACTGAAGCTTTCTTT
TRBJ1-2 | . | TRBV7-2 | . | CASSLRSLTYSGNTF | TGTGCCAGCAGCTTGCGGTCTTTAACATACTCTGGAAACACCTTC
TRBJ1-2 | TRBD1 | TRBV14 | . | CASSQDRQGISGYTF | TGTGCCAGCAGCCAAGATCGACAGGGGATAAGTGGCTACACCTTC
TRBJ1-5 | . | TRBV29-1 | . | CSVESGRGQPQHF | TGCAGCGTTGAATCAGGGAGAGGTCAGCCCCAGCATTTT
TRBJ2-5 | . | TRBV5-4 | . | CASSLEHEGETQYF | TGTGCCAGCAGCTTGGAACACGAGGGGGAGACCCAGTACTTC
TRBJ2-2 | . | TRBV24-1 | . | CATSDFPDTNTGELFF | TGTGCCACCAGTGATTTCCCGGACACGAACACCGGGGAGCTGTTTTTT
TRBJ2-7 | TRBD1 | TRBV7-9 | . | CASSSTGNEQYF | TGTGCCAGCAGCTCGACAGGGAACGAGCAGTACTTC
TRBJ2-7 | . | TRBV6-4 | many | CASTPTDYEQYF | TGTGCCAGCACTCCCACAGATTACGAGCAGTACTTC
TRBJ1-2 | . | TRBV12-3/TRBV12-4 | many | CASSGTASSVGYTF | TGTGCCAGCAGCGGGACGGCGAGTTCAGTAGGCTACACCTTC
TRBJ2-1 | TRBD1 | TRBV25-1 | . | CASGRGTGNEQFF | TGTGCCAGCGGTAGAGGGACAGGGAATGAGCAGTTCTTC
TRBJ2-1 | . | TRBV20-1 | . | CSVTDTRVHEQFF | TGCAGTGTGACGGACACTCGGGTCCATGAGCAGTTCTTC
TRBJ2-3 | TRBD2 | TRBV24-1 | . | CATSEWTSGSTDTQYF | TGTGCCACCAGTGAGTGGACTAGCGGGAGCACAGATACGCAGTATTTT
TRBJ1-2 | . | TRBV19 | . | CATTKADRPHGYTF | TGTGCCACCACGAAAGCAGACAGGCCCCATGGCTACACCTTC
TRBJ2-1 | TRBD2 | TRBV27 | few | CASSFGGGENEQFF | TGTGCCAGCAGTTTCGGGGGGGGGGAAAATGAGCAGTTCTTC
TRBJ2-5 | TRBD2 | TRBV7-6 | . | CACSLVSGGAEGTQYF | TGTGCCTGCAGCTTAGTTAGCGGGGGGGCCGAGGGGACCCAGTACTTC
TRBJ1-2 | . | TRBV25-1 | few | CASSESWTVANYGYTF | TGTGCCAGCAGTGAATCCTGGACAGTGGCTAACTATGGCTACACCTTC
TRBJ2-5 | . | TRBV20-1 | . | CSAPGGYETQYF | TGCAGTGCCCCTGGGGGGTATGAGACCCAGTACTTC
TRBJ2-7 | . | TRBV2 | . | CASSLFGQGFDEQYF | TGTGCCAGCAGCTTATTCGGGCAGGGTTTCGACGAGCAGTACTTC
TRBJ1-5 | TRBD1 | TRBV19 | once | CASSEGQGHQPQHF | TGTGCCAGTAGCGAGGGACAGGGTCATCAGCCCCAGCATTTT
TRBJ2-1 | . | TRBV29-1 | . | CSVGDRLSINEQFF | TGCAGCGTTGGTGACAGGTTATCTATCAATGAGCAGTTCTTC
TRBJ2-1 | . | TRBV20-1 | . | CSAREHPSFRLVNNEQFF | TGCAGTGCTAGAGAGCATCCGAGTTTCCGCCTTGTGAACAATGAGCAGTTCTTC
TRBJ1-3 | . | TRBV2 | . | CASSEMAGTNTIYF | TGTGCCAGCAGTGAAATGGCAGGGACAAACACCATATATTTT
TRBJ2-7 | . | TRBV30 | many | CAWSDPSYEQYF | TGTGCCTGGAGTGACCCTTCCTACGAGCAGTACTTC
TRBJ1-5 | . | TRBV2 | . | CASSELSPQGDQPQHF | TGTGCCAGCAGTGAACTAAGTCCACAGGGAGATCAGCCCCAGCATTTT
TRBJ1-2 | . | TRBV6-5 | . | CASRRDGYGYTF | TGTGCCAGCAGGCGGGACGGCTATGGCTACACCTTC
TRBJ2-1 | . | TRBV5-4 | . | CASSLVGRVSDEQFF | TGTGCCAGCAGCTTGGTGGGCAGGGTCTCCGATGAGCAGTTCTTC
TRBJ1-1 | . | TRBV6-1 | . | CATYPRGQAFTDTEAFF | TGTGCCACCTATCCCCGGGGGCAGGCTTTCACGGACACTGAAGCTTTCTTT
TRBJ2-1 | TRBD2 | TRBV10-3 | few | CAISGGSEQFF | TGTGCCATCAGTGGCGGGAGTGAGCAGTTCTTC
TRBJ2-1 | TRBD2 | TRBV20-1 | . | CSARRLAGDADEQFF | TGCAGTGCTAGACGTCTAGCGGGAGACGCGGATGAGCAGTTCTTC
TRBJ2-3 | TRBD2 | TRBV6-4 | many | CASRELAGGGDTQYF | TGTGCCAGCAGGGAACTAGCGGGTGGTGGAGATACGCAGTATTTT
TRBJ1-5 | . | TRBV9 | . | CASSVSQVGAYEHF | TGTGCCAGCAGCGTATCCCAGGTTGGCGCCTACGAGCATTTT
TRBJ1-6 | . | TRBV19 | . | CASSTQGRLSPLHF | TGTGCCAGTAGTACCCAGGGGAGATTATCACCCCTCCACTTT
TRBJ2-7 | . | TRBV9 | few | CASRTGTYEQYF | TGTGCCAGCAGAACCGGGACGTACGAGCAGTACTTC
TRBJ2-1 | . | TRBV7-9 | many | CASSLDGVNEQFF | TGTGCCAGCAGCTTAGATGGGGTCAATGAGCAGTTCTTC
TRBJ1-5 | . | TRBV7-9 | few | CASSSGYSNQPQHF | TGTGCCAGCAGTTCAGGGTATAGCAATCAGCCCCAGCATTTT
TRBJ2-1 | TRBD1 | TRBV10-3 | . | CASRRTGGNYNEQFF | TGTGCCAGCAGACGGACAGGGGGCAATTACAATGAGCAGTTCTTC
TRBJ2-5 | . | TRBV7-9 | many | CASSLGDYQETQYF | TGTGCCAGCAGCTTAGGGGATTACCAAGAGACCCAGTACTTC
TRBJ1-1 | TRBD1 | TRBV20-1 | once | CSAAGQGGAEAFF | TGCAGTGCGGCGGGACAGGGCGGAGCTGAAGCTTTCTTT
TRBJ1-3 | . | TRBV19 | . | CASAKLNSGNTIYF | TGTGCCAGTGCTAAACTGAACTCTGGAAACACCATATATTTT
TRBJ2-7 | . | TRBV12-3/TRBV12-4 | . | CASSLTGPLTYEQYF | TGTGCCAGCAGTTTAACCGGGCCTCTTACCTACGAGCAGTACTTC
TRBJ2-7 | . | TRBV6-2/TRBV6-3 | . | CASSLTRYSYEQYF | TGTGCCAGCAGCCTCACCCGATACTCCTACGAGCAGTACTTC
TRBJ2-6 | . | TRBV15 | few | CATSFNGGGSGANVLTF | TGTGCCACCAGCTTCAACGGGGGTGGGTCTGGGGCCAACGTCCTGACTTTC